A single sample gave rise to the 16 T cell receptor beta chains below, sequenced in a study of PD-1 blockade in classical Hodgkin lymphoma. Patients all relapsed after autologous stem cell transplantation, and there was variation in brentuximab vedotin exposure. Clones were read by immunoSEQ multiplex PCR, and TCRdb kept only the in-frame ones, dropping some. Of 22,000 or so clones in the sample, around 80% were seen once. The source was peripheral blood mononuclear cells (PBMCs), collected before the second cycle of nivolumab. The receptor source for this set is a human donor with classical Hodgkin lymphoma.

The V gene is TRBV7-2, the J gene TRBJ2-5, with D possibly matching TRBD2 (5 bases). V was pared by 1 base and J by 6 bases, with 15 bases between. There are 15 residues in the CDR3. CDR1 SGHTA and CDR2 FQGNSA come from the germline V gene. The CDR3 region is CASSLESGSAQTQYF. The CDR3 DNA reads TGTGCCAGCAGCTTAGAGTCCGGTAGCGCCCAGACCCAGTACTTC. The entire variable domain, with the rest obtained from reference TRBV7-2 and TRBJ2-5, is as follows: GAGVSQSPSNKVTEKGKDVELRCDPISGHTALYWYRQSLGQGLEFLIYFQGNSAPDKSGLPSDRFSAERTGGSVSTLTIQRTQQEDSAVYLCASSLESGSAQTQYFGPGTRLLVL.

V gene TRBV6-5 combines with J gene TRBJ2-1; 9 bases match TRBD1. The length of the CDR3 is 14 residues. With 8 bases clipped from V and 3 bases from J, the junction kept 5 bases outside the gene matches. The germline CDR1 and CDR2 sequences are MNHEY and SVGAGI. This CDR3 reads CASGQGLLYNEQFF. The CDR3 DNA sequence: TGTGCCAGCGGACAGGGGCTACTCTACAATGAGCAGTTCTTC.

This clone was found a few times. The J gene is TRBJ1-6, the V gene TRBV30, with D possibly TRBD1 on 6 matching bases. From germline, CDR1 is GTSNPN and CDR2 SVGIG (reference sequence). CDR3 length equals 11 residues. The CDR3 DNA sequence: TGTGGCCCCACAGGGTATTCACCCCTCCACTTT. It is translated as CGPTGYSPLHF.

This clone was detected a few times. This chain connects TRBV5-6 to TRBJ1-3; 7 positions match TRBD1. This CDR3 comprises 14 residues. Germline V gives CDR1 SGHDT, CDR2 YYEEEE. Germline trimming cut 4 bases from V and 12 bases from J; bases unmatched to any gene: 13. CDR3 DNA sequence: TGTGCCAGCAGCCCGCTGGGCGAGGGGGCCATCATATATTTT. Protein: CASSPLGEGAIIYF.

On this clone itself: Sequence at one end of the junction differs from germline and may be a read error. This chain links TRBV5-3 with TRBJ1-1; D call uncertain. TRBV5-3 is marked as an open reading frame, function uncertain. The CDR3 length is 13 residues. The DNA for the CDR3 is TGTGCCAGCAGCTTGGGGAGGGTTACTGAAGCTTTCTTT. As protein: CASSLGRVTEAFF.

The chain recombines TRBV2 with TRBJ2-1; possibly TRBD2 for D (7 bases). With 8 bases removed from V and 0 bases from J, the gap between germline ends came to 14 bases. The CDR3 has 15 amino acids. CDR1 and CDR2 (germline): SNHLY, FYNNEI. CDR3 in DNA: TGTGCCAGCCTCGGGGGGCACCTCTCCTACAATGAGCAGTTCTTC. Its protein product is CASLGGHLSYNEQFF.

Only a few counts were recorded for this clone. The rearrangement links TRBV7-9 to TRBJ1-4; 12 bases align to TRBD1. Trimming at V came to 5 bases and at J to 8 bases, leaving 6 bases not matched to a gene. The germline V gene encodes CDR1 SEHNR and CDR2 FQNEAQ (reference sequence). The CDR3 has 15 amino acids. The DNA of the CDR3 is TGTGCCAGCAGCGCCCGGGACAGGGGGCAAGAAAAACTGTTTTTT. Its translation is CASSARDRGQEKLFF.

The chain combines TRBV11-2 with TRBJ2-7; TRBD2 aligns across 12 bases. Trimming at V came to 4 bases and at J to 3 bases, leaving 10 bases not matched to a gene. Germline loops: CDR1 SGHAT, CDR2 FQNNGV. The CDR3 loop spans 17 amino acids. This CDR3 reads CASSYDVGGLAGYEQYF. The CDR3 nucleotides read TGTGCCAGCAGCTACGATGTTGGGGGACTAGCGGGCTACGAGCAGTACTTC. Complete variable domain (other parts from reference TRBV11-2 and TRBJ2-7): EAGVAQSPRYKIIEKRQSVAFWCNPISGHATLYWYQQILGQGPKLLIQFQNNGVVDDSQLPKDRFSAERLKGVDSTLKIQPAKLEDSAVYLCASSYDVGGLAGYEQYFGPGTRLTVT.

This clone was counted between two and nine times. The genes are TRBV6-1 and TRBJ1-5; no clear D. Deletions cut 5 bases from V and 0 bases from J, with 8 bases between. There are 14 residues in the CDR3. Germline V gene data show CDR1 as MNHNS and CDR2 as SASEGT. The CDR3 nucleotides read TGTGCCAGCAGTTATGTCACTAGCAATCAGCCCCAGCATTTT. This sequence encodes CASSYVTSNQPQHF.

The gene calls are TRBV6-4 and TRBJ2-1; TRBD2 aligns across 7 bases. The CDR3 totals 16 residues. Trimming removed 4 bases from V and 2 bases from J; junction bases left unmatched: 8. Germline V gene sequence: CDR1 MRHNA, CDR2 SNTAGT. The CDR3 DNA follows: TGTGCCAGCAGTGCCGTAGCGGGCTCCCCCTACAATGAGCAGTTCTTC. Translation gives CASSAVAGSPYNEQFF.

The gene calls are TRBV5-1 and TRBJ2-1; possible D gene TRBD1, 6 bases. V was clipped by 0 bases and J by 8 bases, with 9 bases between them. Germline values: CDR1 SGHRS, CDR2 YFSETQ. The CDR3 has 13 amino acids. For the CDR3, the DNA is TGCGCCAGCAGCTTGGGCAGGGGAGATGAGCAGTTCTTC. It codes for CASSLGRGDEQFF.

The rearrangement links TRBV30 to TRBJ2-3; D remains ambiguous. This CDR3 contains 14 residues. The ends were cut back, 4 bases at V and 10 bases at J, with 21 bases in the middle. Germline V gives CDR1 GTSNPN, CDR2 SVGIG (reference sequence). The CDR3 loop reads CAWKYPSYPPPQYF. The CDR3 DNA is TGTGCCTGGAAGTATCCGTCCTATCCCCCCCCGCAGTATTTT.

The chain is built from TRBV14 and TRBJ2-7; possible D gene TRBD2, 6 bases. There are 18 residues in the CDR3. Germline loops: CDR1 SGHDN, CDR2 FVKESK. Trimming pared 1 base from V and 0 bases from J, leaving 19 bases between. For the CDR3, the DNA is TGTGCCAGCAGCCAAGGGATCCCGTTTGGGACTTACTCCTACGAGCAGTACTTC. Its translation is CASSQGIPFGTYSYEQYF.

J is TRBJ2-1 and V is TRBV6-6; perhaps TRBD1 as D (6 bases). The germline V and J ends were trimmed by 0 bases and 6 bases, with 6 bases remaining between them. Germline assignment: CDR1 MNHNY and CDR2 SVGAGI (reference sequence). The CDR3 is 13 residues long. The CDR3 here is CASSYSGANEQFF. The CDR3 region has the DNA TGTGCCAGCAGTTACTCGGGGGCCAATGAGCAGTTCTTC.

In this sample, this clone turned up once. The chain has TRBV18 and TRBJ2-5; 8 bases are a match to TRBD2. The length of the CDR3 is 16 residues. Trimming at V came to 6 bases and at J to 1 base, leaving 10 bases not matched to a gene. Per germline, CDR1 KGHSH and CDR2 LQKENI. CDR3 residues: CASSQTRGGPQETQYF. In nucleotides, the CDR3 is TGTGCCAGCTCGCAAACTCGCGGGGGGCCCCAAGAGACCCAGTACTTC. The full variable domain, in which reference TRBV18 and TRBJ2-5 provide the parts outside the CDR3, is NAGVMQNPRHLVRRRGQEARLRCSPMKGHSHVYWYRQLPEEGLKFMVYLQKENIIDESGMPKERFSAEFPKEGPSILRIQQVVRGDSAAYFCASSQTRGGPQETQYFGPGTRLLVL.

The rearrangement links TRBV29-1 to TRBJ2-3; 9 bases are a match to TRBD2. The CDR3 is 17 residues long. Germline V CDR1 and CDR2: SQVTM, ANQGSEA. Trimming at V came to 4 bases and at J to 0 bases, leaving 11 bases not matched to a gene. This CDR3 reads CSVAGRKRGVSTDTQYF. DNA of the CDR3: TGCAGCGTTGCGGGGCGCAAGCGGGGGGTTAGCACAGATACGCAGTATTTT.